The 21 T cell receptor beta chains in this list originate from one sample, sequenced in a study of vaccination and CD4 T cells after COVID-19 (dated by TCRdb to 2021 to 2024). Interpreted using the paper, the treatment or condition label stands for: approximately nine-day PBMC culture with coronavirus spike peptide pools or control peptides (ViraFEST assay). The library was made by PCR. Instrument on record: Illumina iSeq 100. DNA from cultured CD4+ T cells was subjected to TCR sequencing with the Oncomine TCR Beta short-read assay at the Johns Hopkins FTIC core. The public reads were reanalyzed by TCRdb: fastp trimming at Q25, MiXCR alignment, in-frame beta chains only. CDR3 protein sequences are deduplicated, and each keeps its most common genes and DNA. The sample profile shows under 25,000 distinct CDR3 sequences; roughly 50% of them were found once. The biggest ten clones account for 2.5% to 3.5% of the sample.

Antigens for these TCRs are unknown. Sequencing was done on a sample of CD4+ T cells from blood, cultured in vitro. These receptors were taken from a human donor who had recovered from COVID-19.

This clonotype was counted a few times. The rearrangement uses TRBV7-9 and TRBJ1-6; 10 bases fit TRBD1. Looked up from germline, CDR1 is SEHNR and CDR2 is FQNEAQ (reference sequence). The length of the CDR3 is 17 residues. V lost 4 bases, J lost 14 bases, and 17 bases stayed unmatched. This CDR3 is CASSSAGRDRGSSTLHF. The CDR3 region has the DNA TGTGCCAGCAGCTCAGCCGGCCGGGACAGGGGCTCTTCGACCCTCCACTTT.

This chain joins TRBV19 and TRBJ2-5; TRBD1 is a possible D gene (6 bases). With 2 bases removed from V and 7 bases from J, the gap between germline ends came to 11 bases. This CDR3 comprises 13 residues. Germline assignment: CDR1 LNHDA and CDR2 SQIVND (reference sequence). CDR3 loop: CASSIQSRGTQYF. The CDR3 DNA reads as TGTGCCAGTAGTATACAGTCCAGGGGGACCCAGTACTTC. The complete variable domain, with remaining parts taken from reference TRBV19 and TRBJ2-5, reads DGGITQSPKYLFRKEGQNVTLSCEQNLNHDAMYWYRQDPGQGLRLIYYSQIVNDFQKGDIAEGYSVSREKKESFPLTVTSAQKNPTAFYLCASSIQSRGTQYFGPGTRLLVL.

The chain is built from TRBV20-1 and TRBJ2-7; 8 bases match TRBD1. V lost 1 base, J lost 1 base, and 12 bases stayed unmatched. CDR3 length equals 17 residues. Germline CDR1 is DFQATT and CDR2 is SNEGSKA (reference sequence). This chain's CDR3 is CSARATPDRGVSYEQYF. The CDR3 coding sequence is TGCAGTGCTAGAGCCACCCCAGACAGGGGAGTGTCCTACGAGCAGTACTTC.

This rearrangement joins TRBV30 to TRBJ2-1; 10 bases agree with TRBD2. This CDR3 is 17 amino acids long. Germline V CDR1 and CDR2: GTSNPN, SVGIG (reference sequence). J gave up 6 bases and V 2 bases, and 13 bases lay outside the gene matches. CDR3 in amino acids: CAWSIEREGLISNEQFF. CDR3 nucleotides: TGTGCCTGGAGTATCGAGCGGGAGGGCCTGATCAGCAATGAGCAGTTCTTC.

The rearrangement joins TRBV10-3 to TRBJ1-1; TRBD1 matches 9 bases. V lost 4 bases and J lost 0; bases outside the gene matches: 3. The CDR3 sequence is 15 residues long. Germline V gene sequence: CDR1 ENHRY, CDR2 SYGVKD. This CDR3 is CAISGTGAMNTEAFF. CDR3 DNA sequence: TGTGCCATCAGTGGGACAGGGGCGATGAACACTGAAGCTTTCTTT.

The genes are TRBV6-1 and TRBJ2-3; 12 nucleotides match TRBD2. Germline values: CDR1 MNHNS, CDR2 SASEGT. The CDR3 spans 16 residues. The ends lost 8 bases at V and 5 bases at J; junction bases unmatched: 11. The CDR3 nucleotides are TGTGCCAGCTCCGGACTAGCGGGGACCGGGGGAGATACGCAGTATTTT. Protein sequence: CASSGLAGTGGDTQYF.

To note about this clonotype: One end of the junction is discordant with germline, which a read error may explain. The chain links TRBV6-1 to TRBJ2-5; perhaps TRBD1 as D (5 bases). The CDR3 extends over 15 amino acids. CDR1 is MNHNS, CDR2 SASEGT, per germline. CDR3 nucleotide sequence: TGTGCCATCAGTGAACTTGGGCAGGGTGGGGAGACCCAGTACTTC. Its protein product is CAISELGQGGETQYF.

The chain joins TRBV10-3 to TRBJ1-2, with D possibly TRBD1 on 6 matching bases. Germline V lookup: CDR1 ENHRY, CDR2 SYGVKD. With 10 bases removed from V and 3 bases from J, the gap between germline ends came to 15 bases. The CDR3 contains 13 residues. The CDR3 protein is CATMPGDDYGYTF. The CDR3 bases are TGTGCCACCATGCCAGGGGATGACTATGGCTACACCTTC.

V gene TRBV6-2 or TRBV6-3 combines with J gene TRBJ1-5; D gene unclear. There are 14 residues in the CDR3. Germline V CDR1 and CDR2: MNHEY, SVGEGT. V lost 0 bases, J lost 7 bases, and 10 bases lay in between. CDR3 amino acids: CASSYSNPNQPQHF. DNA of the CDR3: TGTGCCAGCAGTTACTCGAACCCGAACCAGCCCCAGCATTTT.

In its sample, this clonotype was seen a few times. The J gene is TRBJ1-5, the V gene TRBV6-1; D remains unclear. V was shortened by 2 bases and J by 4 bases, with 12 bases between the two germline ends. The CDR3 is 15 residues long. CDR1 and CDR2 (germline): MNHNS, SASEGT. DNA for the CDR3: TGTGCCAGCAGTGAACCCTATTTGAGGAATCAGCCCCAGCATTTT. Translation: CASSEPYLRNQPQHF.

This chain uses TRBV7-2 with TRBJ2-7, with TRBD1 matching over 9 bases. The V gene's germline CDR1 is SGHTA and CDR2 FQGNSA. This CDR3 spans 14 amino acids. V was pared by 4 bases and J by 3 bases, with 4 bases of the junction left unmatched. This chain's CDR3 is CASSSPDRGYEQYF. CDR3 in DNA: TGTGCCAGCAGCTCGCCGGACAGGGGCTACGAGCAGTACTTC.

The chain employs TRBV7-2 and TRBJ1-2, with 8 nucleotides matching TRBD1. V shed 5 bases, J shed 4 bases, and the junction held 6 bases outside the gene matches. The CDR3 loop spans 14 amino acids. Germline V gene lookup returns CDR1 SGHTA and CDR2 FQGNSA. The CDR3 sequence is CASSKSGTGYGYTF. CDR3 nucleotide sequence: TGTGCCAGCAGCAAATCCGGGACAGGCTATGGCTACACCTTC. The full variable domain, completed using reference TRBV7-2 and TRBJ1-2, is GAGVSQSPSNKVTEKGKDVELRCDPISGHTALYWYRQSLGQGLEFLIYFQGNSAPDKSGLPSDRFSAERTGGSVSTLTIQRTQQEDSAVYLCASSKSGTGYGYTFGSGTRLTVV.

The chain uses TRBV6-2 or TRBV6-3 and TRBJ1-1; no firm D call. The germline V gene has CDR1 MNHEY and CDR2 SVGEGT. This CDR3 comprises 13 residues. Trimming removed 6 bases at V and 5 bases at J, with 13 bases between. The DNA for the CDR3 is TGTGCCAGCAGATCAACGACGTGGACTGAAGCTTTCTTT. As protein: CASRSTTWTEAFF.

The chain uses TRBV29-1 and TRBJ2-5; TRBD1 matches 8 bases. The junction had 7 bases not matched to a gene; V was cut back by 8 bases and J by 5 bases. Germline CDR1 SQVTM, CDR2 ANQGSEA. There are 12 residues in the CDR3. CDR3 DNA: TGCAGCATTGGACAGGGTCAGGAGACCCAGTACTTC. As protein: CSIGQGQETQYF.

The rearrangement joins TRBV7-9 to TRBJ1-2; 8 nucleotides agree with TRBD1. Germline trimming cut 5 bases from V and 5 bases from J; bases unmatched to any gene: 10. The CDR3 consists of 15 residues. CDR1 and CDR2 from the germline V gene are SEHNR and FQNEAQ (reference sequence). Written as DNA, the CDR3 is TGTGCCAGCAGCACCTCGACAGGGGCCCCTTATGGCTACACCTTC. Encoded protein: CASSTSTGAPYGYTF.

The chain recombines TRBV18 with TRBJ1-2; 8 bases match TRBD1. CDR1 and CDR2 (germline): KGHSH, LQKENI. Losses at the gene ends were 1 base for V and 3 bases for J; bases not matched to a gene: 4. There are 15 residues in the CDR3. This chain's CDR3 is CASSPLGQGDYGYTF. The CDR3, as DNA: TGTGCCAGCTCACCACTCGGACAGGGCGACTATGGCTACACCTTC.

This chain links TRBV28 with TRBJ2-1, with TRBD1 matching over 9 bases. Unmatched junction bases numbered 10, after V lost 6 bases and J lost 7 bases. The germline gives CDR1 MDHEN, CDR2 SYDVKM. The CDR3 covers 15 residues. DNA for the CDR3: TGTGCCAGCAGATCGACCGGGACAGGGCCAAATGAGCAGTTCTTC. Its protein product is CASRSTGTGPNEQFF.

This clonotype came up once. This chain links TRBV7-2 with TRBJ2-7, with TRBD1 identical over 9 bases. The CDR3 totals 15 residues. V trimming: 3 bases; J trimming: 2 bases; junction bases outside the gene matches: 5. Germline-derived CDR1 and CDR2 are SGHTA and FQGNSA. The CDR3 DNA reads as TGTGCCAGCAGCTTCCGGACAGGGGAGGCCTACGAGCAGTACTTC. This translates into CASSFRTGEAYEQYF.

V is TRBV7-9 and J is TRBJ2-7; possibly TRBD1 for D (6 bases). Trimming left V 3 bases short and J 6 bases short, with 15 bases between. CDR3 length: 14 residues. CDR1 is SEHNR and CDR2 is FQNEAQ in the germline V gene (reference sequence). The CDR3 loop reads CASSFAGDPGEQYF. CDR3 in DNA: TGTGCCAGCAGCTTCGCAGGGGACCCTGGCGAGCAGTACTTC.

This chain links TRBV27 with TRBJ1-1; no clear D gene. Trimming left V 5 bases short and J 10 bases short, with 8 bases between. The CDR3 runs 10 residues. The germline V gene encodes CDR1 MNHEY and CDR2 SMNVEV (reference sequence). CDR3 sequence (DNA): TGTGCCAGCAGTAAGGTAGGAGCTTTCTTT. It translates to CASSKVGAFF.

The V and J genes are TRBV2 and TRBJ1-1; 8 bases line up with TRBD1. The CDR3 has 15 residues. Germline lookup yields CDR1 SNHLY and CDR2 FYNNEI. V trimming: 6 bases; J trimming: 0 bases; junction bases outside the gene matches: 6. The chain's CDR3 is CASRRDRRVNTEAFF. In nucleotides, the CDR3 is TGTGCCAGCAGGAGGGACAGGCGAGTGAACACTGAAGCTTTCTTT.